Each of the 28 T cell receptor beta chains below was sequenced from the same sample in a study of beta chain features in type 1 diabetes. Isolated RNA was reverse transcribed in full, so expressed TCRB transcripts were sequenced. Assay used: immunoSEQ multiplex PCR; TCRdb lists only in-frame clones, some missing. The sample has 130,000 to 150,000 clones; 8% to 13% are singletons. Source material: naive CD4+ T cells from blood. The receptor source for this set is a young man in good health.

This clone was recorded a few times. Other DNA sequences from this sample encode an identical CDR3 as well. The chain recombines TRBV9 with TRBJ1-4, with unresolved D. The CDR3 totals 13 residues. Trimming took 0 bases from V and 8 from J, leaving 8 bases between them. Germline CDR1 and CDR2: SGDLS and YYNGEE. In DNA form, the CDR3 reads TGTGCCAGCAGCGTAGGCCCGGGAGAAAAACTGTTTTTT. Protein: CASSVGPGEKLFF.

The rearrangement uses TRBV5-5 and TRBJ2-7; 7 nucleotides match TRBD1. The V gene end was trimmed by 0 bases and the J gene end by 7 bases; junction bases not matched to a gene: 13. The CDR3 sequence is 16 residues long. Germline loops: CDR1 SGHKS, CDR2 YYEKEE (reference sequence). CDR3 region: CASSLEGLRGQGEQYF. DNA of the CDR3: TGTGCCAGCAGCTTGGAAGGTTTGAGGGGGCAGGGTGAGCAGTACTTC.

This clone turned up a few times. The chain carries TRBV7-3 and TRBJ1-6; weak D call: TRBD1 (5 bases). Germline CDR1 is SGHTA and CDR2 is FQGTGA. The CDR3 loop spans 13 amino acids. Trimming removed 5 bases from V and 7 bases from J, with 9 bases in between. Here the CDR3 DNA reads TGTGCCAGCAGCCGGGACTCCAATTCACCCCTCCACTTT. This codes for CASSRDSNSPLHF. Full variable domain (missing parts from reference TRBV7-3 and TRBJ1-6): GAGVSQTPSNKVTEKGKYVELRCDPISGHTALYWYRQSLGQGPEFLIYFQGTGAADDSGLPNDRFFAVRPEGSVSTLKIQRTERGDSAVYLCASSRDSNSPLHFGNGTRLTVT.

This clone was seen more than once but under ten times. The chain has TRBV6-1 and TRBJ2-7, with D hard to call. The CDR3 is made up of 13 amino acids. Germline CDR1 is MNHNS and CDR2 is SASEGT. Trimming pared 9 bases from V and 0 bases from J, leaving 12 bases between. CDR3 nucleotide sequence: TGTGCCAGTACGTCAACGAGCTCCTACGAGCAGTACTTC. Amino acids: CASTSTSSYEQYF.

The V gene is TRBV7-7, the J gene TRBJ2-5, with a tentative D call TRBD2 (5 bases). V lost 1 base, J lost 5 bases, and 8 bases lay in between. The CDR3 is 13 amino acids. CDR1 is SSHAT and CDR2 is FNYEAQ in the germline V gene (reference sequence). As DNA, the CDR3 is TGTGCCAGCAGCTTAGATAGCGCCGAGACCCAGTACTTC. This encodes CASSLDSAETQYF.

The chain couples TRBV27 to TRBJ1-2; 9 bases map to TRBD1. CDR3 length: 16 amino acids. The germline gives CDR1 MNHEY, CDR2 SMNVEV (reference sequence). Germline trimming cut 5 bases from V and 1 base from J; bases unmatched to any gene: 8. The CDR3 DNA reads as TGTGCCAGCAGTCCAGCGGACAGGGGTGGTAACTATGGCTACACCTTC. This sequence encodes CASSPADRGGNYGYTF.

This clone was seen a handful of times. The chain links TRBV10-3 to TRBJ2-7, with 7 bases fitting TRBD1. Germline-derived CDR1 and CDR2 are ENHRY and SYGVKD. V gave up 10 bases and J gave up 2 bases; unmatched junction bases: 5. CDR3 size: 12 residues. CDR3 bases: TGTGCCACCGAAGACAGGGCCTACGAGCAGTACTTC. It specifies CATEDRAYEQYF.

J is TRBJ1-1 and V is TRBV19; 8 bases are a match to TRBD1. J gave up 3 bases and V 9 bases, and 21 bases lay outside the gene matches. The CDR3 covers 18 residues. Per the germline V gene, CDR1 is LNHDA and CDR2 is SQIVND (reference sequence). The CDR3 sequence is CASLERKGTGLWDTEAFF. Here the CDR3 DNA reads TGTGCCAGCCTCGAACGAAAAGGGACAGGTTTGTGGGACACTGAAGCTTTCTTT.

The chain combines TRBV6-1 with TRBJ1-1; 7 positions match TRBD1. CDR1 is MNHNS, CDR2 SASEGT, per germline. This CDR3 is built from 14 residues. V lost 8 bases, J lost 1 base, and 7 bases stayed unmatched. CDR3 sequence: CASGATGPNTEAFF. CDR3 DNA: TGTGCCAGCGGAGCGACAGGGCCGAACACTGAAGCTTTCTTT.

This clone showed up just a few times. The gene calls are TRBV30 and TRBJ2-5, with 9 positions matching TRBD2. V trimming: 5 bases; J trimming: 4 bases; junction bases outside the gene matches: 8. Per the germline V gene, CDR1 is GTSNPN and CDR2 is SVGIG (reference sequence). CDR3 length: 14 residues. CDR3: CAWRQAGGRETQYF. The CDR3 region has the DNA TGTGCCTGGCGGCAAGCGGGGGGCCGAGAGACCCAGTACTTC.

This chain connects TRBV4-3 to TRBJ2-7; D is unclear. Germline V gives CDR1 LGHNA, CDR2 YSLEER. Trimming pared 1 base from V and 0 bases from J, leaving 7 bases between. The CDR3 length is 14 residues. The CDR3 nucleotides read TGCGCCAGCAGCCAAGCTACAGCCTCCTACGAGCAGTACTTC. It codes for CASSQATASYEQYF.

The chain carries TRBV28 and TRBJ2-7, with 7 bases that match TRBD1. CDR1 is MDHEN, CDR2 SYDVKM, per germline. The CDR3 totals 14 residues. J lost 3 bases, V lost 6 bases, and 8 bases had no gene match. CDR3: CASRQADRVYEQYF. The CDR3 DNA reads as TGTGCCAGCAGGCAAGCTGACAGGGTCTACGAGCAGTACTTC.

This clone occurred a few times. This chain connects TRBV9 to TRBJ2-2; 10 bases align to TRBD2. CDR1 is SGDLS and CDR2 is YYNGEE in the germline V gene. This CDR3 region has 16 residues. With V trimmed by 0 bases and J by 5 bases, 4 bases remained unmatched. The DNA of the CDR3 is TGTGCCAGCAGCGTAGGGCTAGCGGGGGAAACCGGGGAGCTGTTTTTT. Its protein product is CASSVGLAGETGELFF.

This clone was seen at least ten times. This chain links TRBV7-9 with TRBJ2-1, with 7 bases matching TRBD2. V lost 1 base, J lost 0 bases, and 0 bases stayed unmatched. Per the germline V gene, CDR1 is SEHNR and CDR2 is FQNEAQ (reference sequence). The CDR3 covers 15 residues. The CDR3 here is CASSLGEGSYNEQFF. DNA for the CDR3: TGTGCCAGCAGCTTAGGGGAGGGCTCCTACAATGAGCAGTTCTTC.

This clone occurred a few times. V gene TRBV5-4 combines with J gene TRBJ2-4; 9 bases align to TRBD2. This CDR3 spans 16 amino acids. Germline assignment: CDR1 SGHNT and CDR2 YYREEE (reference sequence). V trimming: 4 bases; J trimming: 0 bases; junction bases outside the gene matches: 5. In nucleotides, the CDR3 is TGTGCCAGCAGCCTTAGCGGGGGCCTAGCCAAAAACATTCAGTACTTC. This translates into CASSLSGGLAKNIQYF.

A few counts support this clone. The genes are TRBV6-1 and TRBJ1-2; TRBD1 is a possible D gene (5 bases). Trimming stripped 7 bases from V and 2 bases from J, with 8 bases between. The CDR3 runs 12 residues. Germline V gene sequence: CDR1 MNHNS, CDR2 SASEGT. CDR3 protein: CASKTDNYGYTF. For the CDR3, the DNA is TGTGCCAGCAAGACAGACAACTATGGCTACACCTTC.

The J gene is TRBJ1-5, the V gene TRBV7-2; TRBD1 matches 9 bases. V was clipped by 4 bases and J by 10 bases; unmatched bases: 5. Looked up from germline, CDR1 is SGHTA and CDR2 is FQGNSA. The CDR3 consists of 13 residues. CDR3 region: CASSSDRGQPQHF. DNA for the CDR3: TGTGCCAGCAGCTCGGACAGGGGCCAACCCCAGCATTTT.

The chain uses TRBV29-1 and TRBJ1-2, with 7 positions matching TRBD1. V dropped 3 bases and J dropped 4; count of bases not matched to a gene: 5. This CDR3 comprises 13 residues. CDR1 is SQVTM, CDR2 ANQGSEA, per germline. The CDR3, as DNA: TGCAGCGTTGAGATAGGGGGCGCCTATGGCTACACCTTC. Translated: CSVEIGGAYGYTF.

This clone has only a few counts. The CDR3 nucleotides read TGTGCCAGCAGCTTATCAGGGCCCGCGGCCCCTGGCTACACCTTC. Amino acids: CASSLSGPAAPGYTF. The chain couples TRBV11-2 to TRBJ1-2; weak D call: TRBD1 (5 bases). This CDR3 is 15 amino acids long. Germline V CDR1 and CDR2: SGHAT, FQNNGV. V lost 2 bases and J lost 7, with 17 bases in between.

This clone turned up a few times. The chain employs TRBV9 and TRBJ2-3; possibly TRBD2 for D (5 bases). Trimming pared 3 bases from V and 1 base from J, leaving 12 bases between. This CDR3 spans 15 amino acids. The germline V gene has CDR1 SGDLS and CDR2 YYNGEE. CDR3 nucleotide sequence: TGTGCCAGCAGCGCACATCCCGGGGGCACAGATACGCAGTATTTT. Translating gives CASSAHPGGTDTQYF.

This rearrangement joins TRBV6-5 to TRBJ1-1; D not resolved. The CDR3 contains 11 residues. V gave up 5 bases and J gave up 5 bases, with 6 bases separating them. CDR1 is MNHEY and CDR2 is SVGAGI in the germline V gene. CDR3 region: CASSRRTEAFF. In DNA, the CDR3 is TGTGCCAGCAGTCGGAGGACTGAAGCTTTCTTT.

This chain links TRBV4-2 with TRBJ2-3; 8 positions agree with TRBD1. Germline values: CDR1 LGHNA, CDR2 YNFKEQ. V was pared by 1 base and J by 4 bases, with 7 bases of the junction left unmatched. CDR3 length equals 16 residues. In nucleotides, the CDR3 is TGTGCCAGCAGCCAAGTACACAGGGGGTCCGCAGATACGCAGTATTTT. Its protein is CASSQVHRGSADTQYF.

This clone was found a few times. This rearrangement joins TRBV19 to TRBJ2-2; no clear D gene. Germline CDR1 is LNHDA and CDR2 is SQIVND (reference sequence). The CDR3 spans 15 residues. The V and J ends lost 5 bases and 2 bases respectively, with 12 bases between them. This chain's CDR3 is CASSSTWANTGELFF. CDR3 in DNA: TGTGCCAGTAGTTCAACATGGGCAAACACCGGGGAGCTGTTTTTT.

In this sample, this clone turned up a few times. DNA of the CDR3: TGTGCCAGCCTACCACAGGGCCGCGTAGATGGCTACACCTTC. Translating it yields CASLPQGRVDGYTF. This sequence joins TRBV10-3 and TRBJ1-2; possibly TRBD1 for D (6 bases). Trimming cost V 10 bases and J 6 bases, with 21 bases left between them. CDR3 length equals 14 residues. The V gene's germline CDR1 is ENHRY and CDR2 SYGVKD.

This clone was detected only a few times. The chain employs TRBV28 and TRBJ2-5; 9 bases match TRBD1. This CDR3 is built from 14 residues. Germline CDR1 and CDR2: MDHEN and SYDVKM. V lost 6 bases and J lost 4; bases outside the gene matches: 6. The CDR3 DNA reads TGTGCCAGCAGGGGACAGGGAAGTCTAGAGACCCAGTACTTC. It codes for CASRGQGSLETQYF. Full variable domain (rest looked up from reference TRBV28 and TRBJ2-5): DVKVTQSSRYLVKRTGEKVFLECVQDMDHENMFWYRQDPGLGLRLIYFSYDVKMKEKGDIPEGYSVSREKKERFSLILESASTNQTSMYLCASRGQGSLETQYFGPGTRLLVL.

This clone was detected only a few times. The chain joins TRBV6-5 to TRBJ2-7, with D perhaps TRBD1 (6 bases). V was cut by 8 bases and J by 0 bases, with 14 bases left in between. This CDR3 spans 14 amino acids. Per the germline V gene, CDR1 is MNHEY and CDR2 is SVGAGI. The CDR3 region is CASRRTASSYEQYF. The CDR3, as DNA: TGTGCCAGCCGACGGACAGCAAGCTCCTACGAGCAGTACTTC.

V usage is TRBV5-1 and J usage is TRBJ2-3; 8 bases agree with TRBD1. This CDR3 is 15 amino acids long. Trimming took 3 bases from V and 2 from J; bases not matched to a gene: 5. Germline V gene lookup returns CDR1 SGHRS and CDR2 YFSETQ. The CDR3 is CASSSDRGLTDTQYF. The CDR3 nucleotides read TGCGCCAGCAGCTCCGACAGGGGACTCACAGATACGCAGTATTTT.

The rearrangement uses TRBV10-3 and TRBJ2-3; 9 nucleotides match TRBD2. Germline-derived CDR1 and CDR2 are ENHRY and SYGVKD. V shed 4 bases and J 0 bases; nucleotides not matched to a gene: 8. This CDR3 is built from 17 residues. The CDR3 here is CAISVNSGGTSTDTQYF. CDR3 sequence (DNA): TGTGCCATCAGTGTGAATAGCGGGGGTACTAGCACAGATACGCAGTATTTT.